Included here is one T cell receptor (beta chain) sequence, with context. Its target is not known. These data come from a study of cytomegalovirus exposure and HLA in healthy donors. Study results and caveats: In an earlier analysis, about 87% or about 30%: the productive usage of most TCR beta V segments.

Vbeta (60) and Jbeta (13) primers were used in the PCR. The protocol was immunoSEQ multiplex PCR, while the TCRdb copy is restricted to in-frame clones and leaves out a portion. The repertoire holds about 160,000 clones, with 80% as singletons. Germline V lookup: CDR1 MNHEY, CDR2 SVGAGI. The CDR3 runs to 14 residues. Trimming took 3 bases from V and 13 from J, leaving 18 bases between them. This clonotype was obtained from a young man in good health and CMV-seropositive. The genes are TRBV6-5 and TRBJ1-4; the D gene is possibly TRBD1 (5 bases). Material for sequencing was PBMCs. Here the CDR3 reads CASSYTSMGRGLFF. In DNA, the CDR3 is TGTGCCAGCAGTTATACCTCCATGGGAAGGGGACTGTTTTTT.